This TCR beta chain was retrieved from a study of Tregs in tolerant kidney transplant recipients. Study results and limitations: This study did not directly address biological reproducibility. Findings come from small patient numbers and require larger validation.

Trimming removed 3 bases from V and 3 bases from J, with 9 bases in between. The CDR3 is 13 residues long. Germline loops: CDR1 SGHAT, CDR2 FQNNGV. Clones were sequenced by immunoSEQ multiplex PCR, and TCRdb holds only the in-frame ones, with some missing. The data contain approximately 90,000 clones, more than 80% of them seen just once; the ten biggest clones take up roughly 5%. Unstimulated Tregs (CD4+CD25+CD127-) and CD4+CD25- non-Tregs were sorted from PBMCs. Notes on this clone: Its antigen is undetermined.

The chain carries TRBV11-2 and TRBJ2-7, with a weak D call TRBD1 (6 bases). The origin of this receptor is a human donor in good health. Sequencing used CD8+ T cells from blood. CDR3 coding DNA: TGTGCCAGCAGCTTGGGACAAATCTACGAGCAGTACTTC. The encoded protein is CASSLGQIYEQYF.